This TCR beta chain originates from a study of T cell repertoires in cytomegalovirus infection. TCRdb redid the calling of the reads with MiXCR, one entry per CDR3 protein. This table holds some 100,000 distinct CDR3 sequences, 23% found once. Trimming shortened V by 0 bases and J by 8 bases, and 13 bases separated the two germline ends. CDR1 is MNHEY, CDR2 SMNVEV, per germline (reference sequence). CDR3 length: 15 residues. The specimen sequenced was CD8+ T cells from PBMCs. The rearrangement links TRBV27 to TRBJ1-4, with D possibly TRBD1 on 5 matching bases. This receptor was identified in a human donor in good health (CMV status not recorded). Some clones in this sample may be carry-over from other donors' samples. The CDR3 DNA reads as TGTGCCAGCAGTTTATCGACGGGGGGTGGGGAAAAACTGTTTTTT. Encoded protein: CASSLSTGGGEKLFF.